A selection of T cell receptor beta chains follows, all from one sample in a study of cytomegalovirus exposure and HLA in healthy donors. Data came from immunoSEQ multiplex PCR; TCRdb stores just in-frame clones and leaves some out. This sample carries 55,000 to 70,000 clones, 70% to 90% of them seen once, and the ten largest clones take 2%. The specimen was PBMCs. Receptors were obtained from a woman in her 30s in good health and CMV-seronegative. CDR3s include the opening cysteine and the closing phenylalanine or tryptophan. Where a row states a size, it is once, few, many or the class of an expanded clone; other rows omit it.

TRBV4-3 - CASSQDFADTQYF
TRBV7-2 - CASSSAGQGTYEQYF
TRBV7-9 - CASSPHQGGFF
TRBV11-3 - CASSFMTGPVGELFF
TRBV28 - CASSSRDRGRAQYF
TRBV7-2 - CASSFSGENTEAFF
TRBV6-1 - CASSATYEQYF
TRBV6-5 - CASSYSFDRGSEKLFF
TRBV11-1 - CASSSPGTSGANVLTF
TRBV2 few CASTQGFSGNTIYF
TRBV2 - CASSKDRGLGKLFF
TRBV5-1 - CASSSGQGILQETQYF
TRBV29-1 - CSVVWGESYGYTF
TRBV7-2 - CASRYRQGAYEQYF
TRBV7-3 few CASSDRGEGEQFF
TRBV4-3 - CASSQEVASGANVLTF
TRBV7-6 - CASSLGGGVSEKLFF
TRBV7-2 - CASSRGLAPYEQYF
TRBV5-1 - CASSLKDRPGLGDTQYF
TRBV7-9 - CASSFRGAYTGELFF
TRBV7-2 once CASSLDRGGNQPQHF
TRBV29-1 - CSVDSVSGNTIYF
TRBV10-1 once CASSPAGDYNEQFF
TRBV7-9 - CASSLEALGTGNTGELFF
TRBV5-6 - CASSSGLAGGEQFF
TRBV19 - CASSAHSGNTEAFF
TRBV7-9 - CASSLGGTGGRGEQFF
TRBV7-3 - CASSPTGVNYGYTF
TRBV6-4 - CASSVAGRGYGYTF
TRBV27 - CASSFLAGGLVPYEQYF
TRBV6-5 few CASSYGTANQPQHF
TRBV19 - CASSLLAGGPGEQFF
TRBV5-5 - CASSRTGGDEKLFF
TRBV28 - CASRSRGNTEAFF
TRBV9 once CASSAPRSDTQYF
TRBV7-3 - CASSIPSGSGSGQFF
TRBV4-1 - CASSHPSGEQYF
TRBV4-3 - CASSQETGTDTQYF
TRBV7-9 - CASSFVSGSKDEQYF
TRBV2 few CASSVLQSGNTIYF
TRBV6-1 - CASSEAPSGTF
TRBV18 - CASSPPLAGSFTYEQYF
TRBV5-1 once CASSSKQGGTGELFF
TRBV4-1 - CASSRTSGDYEQYF
TRBV28 - CASSLAQGYSTEAFF
TRBV19 - CASSMGGPPQHF
TRBV19 - CASSTARRTQETQYF
TRBV9 - CASSVGGVSYEQYF
TRBV5-4 - CASRPPLGASTDTQYF
TRBV20-1 - CSAFGGNEQFF
TRBV27 - CASSSPNRAGYGYTF